These T cell receptor beta chains were read from a single sample in a study of PD-1 blockade in classical Hodgkin lymphoma. Measured with immunoSEQ multiplex PCR; TCRdb has only the in-frame clones, and not every one. There are under 70,000 clones in the sample; about 64% occur only once, and 7.5% to 10% lies in the top ten. Sequencing used peripheral blood mononuclear cells (PBMCs), obtained before the second cycle of nivolumab. The receptors originated from a human donor with classical Hodgkin lymphoma. Both conserved end residues are part of each CDR3. A D gene is named only where the DNA matches it firmly. The size entry is marked missing in some rows and otherwise reads once, few, many or a size class.

D | J | V | length | size | DNA | CDR3
TRBD1 | TRBJ2-6 | TRBV18 | 18 | few | TGTGCCAGCTCTCACGTTGACACAGGGGGCTCTGGGGCCAACGTCCTGACTTTC | CASSHVDTGGSGANVLTF
TRBD2 | TRBJ2-1 | TRBV9 | 18 | once | TGTGCCAGCAGCGACAGTTCCCGACTAGCGGGATCCTACAATGAGCAGTTCTTC | CASSDSSRLAGSYNEQFF
TRBD1 | TRBJ2-2 | TRBV5-1 | 15 | NA | TGCGCCAGCAGCTTGAGGGGACAGTACACCGGGGAGCTGTTTTTT | CASSLRGQYTGELFF
NA | TRBJ1-2 | TRBV11-2 | 13 | NA | TGTGCCAGCAGCCCGGGACATAGCTATGGCTACACCTTC | CASSPGHSYGYTF
NA | TRBJ1-5 | TRBV6-1 | 13 | NA | TGTGCCAGCAGTGTGCTCGACCGTCAGCCCCAGCATTTT | CASSVLDRQPQHF
NA | TRBJ1-1 | TRBV18 | 17 | few | TGTGCCAGCTCACCGGAGCTTGTCCCAGTCAGTAACACTGAAGCTTTCTTT | CASSPELVPVSNTEAFF
TRBD2 | TRBJ2-7 | TRBV27 | 14 | once | TGTGCCAGCACCCGGACTAGCGGTCCCTACGAGCAGTACTTC | CASTRTSGPYEQYF
TRBD2 | TRBJ2-1 | TRBV23-1 | 16 | NA | TGCGCCAGCAGTCAATCCGGGACTAGGGCAGGAAATGAGCAGTTCTTC | CASSQSGTRAGNEQFF
NA | TRBJ2-7 | TRBV5-1 | 13 | NA | TGCGCCAGCAGCCCGACCGTCAAGAGCGAGCAGTACTTC | CASSPTVKSEQYF
NA | TRBJ2-2 | TRBV7-6 | 15 | NA | TGTGCCAGCAGCTTAGCAGGGGGGAACGCCGGGGAGCTGTTTTTT | CASSLAGGNAGELFF
NA | TRBJ1-2 | TRBV10-1 | 13 | once | TGCGCCAGCAGTGACGGTCAAATAGGTCGCTACACCTTC | CASSDGQIGRYTF
NA | TRBJ2-3 | TRBV27 | 17 | NA | TGTGCCAGCAGTTTATCGTTCGGACTCGGGGTCACAGATACGCAGTATTTT | CASSLSFGLGVTDTQYF
NA | TRBJ2-5 | TRBV7-9 | 12 | once | TGTGCCAGCACCCAAGGTGGGGAGACCCAGTACTTC | CASTQGGETQYF
TRBD1 | TRBJ1-1 | TRBV19 | 16 | NA | TGTGCCAGTAGCCCCGGCCTACAGGGGGGAGGCACTGAAGCTTTCTTT | CASSPGLQGGGTEAFF
TRBD1 | TRBJ1-2 | TRBV29-1 | 13 | once | TGCAGCGTTGGGGACAGGGCCAACTATGGCTACACCTTC | CSVGDRANYGYTF